The 21 T cell receptor beta chains in this list originate from one sample, sequenced in a study of OX40 agonist ivuxolimab in advanced cancers. Produced via immunoSEQ multiplex PCR; TCRdb's table is partial and in-frame only. The sample carries roughly 75,000 clones, roughly 86% recorded once. This specimen was CD4+ or CD8+ T cells sorted from blood, taken in a trial of the OX40 agonist ivuxolimab. These receptors came from an adult with an advanced solid tumor such as melanoma, head and neck, liver or kidney cancer.

The count of this clone is one. The chain joins TRBV7-3 to TRBJ2-5, with 10 bases identical to TRBD2. With 5 bases clipped from V and 2 bases from J, the junction kept 2 bases outside the gene matches. The CDR3 sequence is 14 residues long. Germline V gene data show CDR1 as SGHTA and CDR2 as FQGTGA. CDR3 region: CASSVLAGQETQYF. In DNA, the CDR3 is TGTGCCAGCAGCGTACTAGCGGGGCAAGAGACCCAGTACTTC. Filled out from reference TRBV7-3 and TRBJ2-5, the complete variable domain reads GAGVSQTPSNKVTEKGKYVELRCDPISGHTALYWYRQSLGQGPEFLIYFQGTGAADDSGLPNDRFFAVRPEGSVSTLKIQRTERGDSAVYLCASSVLAGQETQYFGPGTRLLVL.

This clone was counted a few times. The chain carries TRBV29-1 and TRBJ2-6; no definite D call. The CDR3 contains 13 residues. Germline V gives CDR1 SQVTM, CDR2 ANQGSEA. The V gene lost 4 bases and the J gene lost 2 bases, with 6 bases spanning the gap. CDR3 loop: CSVALTGANVLTF. The CDR3 DNA reads TGCAGCGTTGCCCTAACTGGGGCCAACGTCCTGACTTTC. Variable domain in full (rest from reference TRBV29-1 and TRBJ2-6): SAVISQKPSRDICQRGTSLTIQCQVDSQVTMMFWYRQQPGQSLTLIATANQGSEATYESGFVIDKFPISRPNLTFSTLTVSNMSPEDSSIYLCSVALTGANVLTFGAGSRLTVL.

The rearrangement links TRBV14 to TRBJ1-1, with 8 bases matching TRBD1. V lost 5 bases to trimming and J lost 4 bases; unmatched junction nucleotides: 6. The CDR3 is 14 amino acids. Germline CDR1 SGHDN, CDR2 FVKESK. This CDR3 reads CASSNRGEGTEAFF. The CDR3 DNA is TGTGCCAGCAGCAACAGGGGGGAGGGCACTGAAGCTTTCTTT.

The V and J genes are TRBV27 and TRBJ2-7, with D possibly TRBD2 on 5 matching bases. V dropped 4 bases and J dropped 7 bases, with 11 bases sitting between them. The CDR3 runs 12 residues. Germline V CDR1 and CDR2: MNHEY, SMNVEV (reference sequence). The CDR3 sequence is CASSSLRGEQYF. CDR3 nucleotide sequence: TGTGCCAGCAGTTCCCTCCGGGGAGAGCAGTACTTC.

The CDR3 nucleotides are TGTGCCAGCAGTTCCCGGGACAGGGGTTACGAGCAGTACTTC. Translation: CASSSRDRGYEQYF. The V and J genes are TRBV6-5 and TRBJ2-7, with 10 bases lining up with TRBD1. V lost 4 bases and J lost 4; bases outside the gene matches: 4. Germline V gene sequence: CDR1 MNHEY, CDR2 SVGAGI. This CDR3 region has 14 residues.

This clone is a singleton in its sample. The sample carries other DNA sequences with the same CDR3. The V gene is TRBV11-3, the J gene TRBJ2-4; possibly TRBD1 for D (6 bases). Germline CDR1 SGHNT, CDR2 YENEEA. CDR3 size: 16 residues. V was trimmed by 1 base and J by 0 bases, leaving 10 bases between them. The CDR3 sequence: CASSLAQGLAKNIQYF. The DNA for the CDR3 is TGTGCCAGCAGCTTAGCCCAGGGGTTAGCCAAAAACATTCAGTACTTC. The variable domain in full, with the rest retrieved from reference TRBV11-3 and TRBJ2-4, is EAGVVQSPRYKIIEKKQPVAFWCNPISGHNTLYWYLQNLGQGPELLIRYENEEAVDDSQLPKDRFSAERLKGVDSTLKIQPAELGDSAVYLCASSLAQGLAKNIQYFGAGTRLSVL.

The chain employs TRBV19 and TRBJ1-4; 12 bases agree with TRBD1. V shed 6 bases, J shed 7 bases, and the junction held 9 bases outside the gene matches. Looked up from germline, CDR1 is LNHDA and CDR2 is SQIVND (reference sequence). The CDR3 length is 16 residues. The CDR3 reads CASRPRGQGAGEKLFF. Written as DNA, the CDR3 is TGTGCCAGTAGACCCCGGGGACAGGGGGCTGGTGAAAAACTGTTTTTT.

The chain joins TRBV14 to TRBJ2-7; the match to TRBD2 covers 7 bases. The junction had 5 bases not matched to a gene; V was cut back by 4 bases and J by 2 bases. This CDR3 comprises 14 residues. The germline V gene has CDR1 SGHDN and CDR2 FVKESK. The CDR3 bases are TGTGCCAGCAGCCGCGGACTAGATCCCTACGAGCAGTACTTC. It translates to CASSRGLDPYEQYF.

The chain joins TRBV6-6 to TRBJ1-1; unclear D gene. The CDR3 length is 9 residues. Germline lookup yields CDR1 MNHNY and CDR2 SVGAGI (reference sequence). V was pared by 5 bases and J by 8 bases, with 3 bases between. The CDR3 loop is CASSQEAFF. For the CDR3, the DNA is TGTGCCAGCAGTCAGGAAGCTTTCTTT.

V gene TRBV4-1 combines with J gene TRBJ2-1; the match to TRBD2 covers 8 bases. The trim removed 3 bases at V and 12 bases at J, leaving 1 base unmatched. The length of the CDR3 is 11 residues. Germline loops: CDR1 MGHRA, CDR2 YSYEKL. CDR3 in DNA: TGCGCCAGCAGCCAGGCGGGAGGGCAGTTCTTC. It is translated as CASSQAGGQFF.

The CDR3 region is CASSSPLGKLFF. In DNA, the CDR3 is TGTGCCAGCAGCTCTCCCCTGGGAAAACTGTTTTTT. J is TRBJ1-4 and V is TRBV7-6; no firm D call. Germline assignment: CDR1 SGHVS and CDR2 FNYEAQ. This CDR3 spans 12 amino acids. V lost 4 bases, J lost 10 bases, and 10 bases lay in between.

The chain recombines TRBV2 with TRBJ1-5, with TRBD1 as a possible D gene (6 bases). Per germline, CDR1 SNHLY and CDR2 FYNNEI. The CDR3 totals 14 residues. V gave up 6 bases and J gave up 1 base, with 10 bases separating them. The CDR3 nucleotides are TGTGCCAGCAGCAGGGGAAGGAGCAATCAGCCCCAGCATTTT. Its protein product is CASSRGRSNQPQHF.

The CDR3 sequence is CASSSSSDSMNTEAFF. DNA of the CDR3: TGTGCCAGCAGCTCCTCCTCTGACAGCATGAACACTGAAGCTTTCTTT. This chain connects TRBV5-4 to TRBJ1-1; D possibly corresponds to TRBD1 (5 bases). This CDR3 has 16 residues. The V and J ends lost 3 bases and 0 bases respectively, with 15 bases between them. The germline V gene encodes CDR1 SGHNT and CDR2 YYREEE (reference sequence).

The rearrangement uses TRBV29-1 and TRBJ2-6; D remains unclear. The CDR3 has 16 amino acids. Germline values: CDR1 SQVTM, CDR2 ANQGSEA. Trimming shortened V by 4 bases and J by 0 bases, and 13 bases separated the two germline ends. The CDR3: CSVVEPSLSGANVLTF. The DNA for the CDR3 is TGCAGCGTTGTCGAGCCATCTCTCTCTGGGGCCAACGTCCTGACTTTC.

This chain uses TRBV6-6 with TRBJ1-6; TRBD1 matches at 8 bases. There are 15 residues in the CDR3. With V trimmed by 0 bases and J by 10 bases, 5 bases remained unmatched. CDR1 and CDR2 from the germline V gene are MNHNY and SVGAGI (reference sequence). Here the CDR3 DNA reads TGTGCCAGCAGTTACTCTGGACAGGGCGACTCACCCCTCCACTTT. Its translation is CASSYSGQGDSPLHF.

The chain joins TRBV5-4 to TRBJ2-7, with 11 bases identical to TRBD2. V dropped 0 bases and J dropped 0; count of bases not matched to a gene: 8. Germline CDR1 and CDR2: SGHNT and YYREEE (reference sequence). This CDR3 has 18 amino acids. The CDR3 DNA sequence: TGTGCCAGCAGCTTGGTCCTAGCGGGGGGCCTCTACTCCTACGAGCAGTACTTC. Protein product: CASSLVLAGGLYSYEQYF.

The genes are TRBV4-1 and TRBJ1-2; perhaps TRBD1 as D (5 bases). V lost 2 bases, J lost 2 bases, and 12 bases lay in between. The CDR3 is 15 residues long. CDR1 and CDR2 (germline): MGHRA, YSYEKL. CDR3 in amino acids: CASSQHEQVNYGYTF. CDR3 coding DNA: TGCGCCAGCAGCCAACATGAACAGGTCAACTATGGCTACACCTTC.

This clone came up once. The gene calls are TRBV13 and TRBJ2-3; perhaps TRBD1 as D (5 bases). This CDR3 is built from 15 residues. Germline CDR1 PRHDT, CDR2 FYEKMQ (reference sequence). V lost 2 bases and J 1 base, leaving 10 bases between the germline ends. The CDR3 reads CASSLLRGGTDTQYF. The CDR3 coding sequence is TGTGCCAGCAGCTTACTAAGGGGTGGCACAGATACGCAGTATTTT.

The rearrangement uses TRBV4-3 and TRBJ1-2; 9 bases are shared with TRBD1. CDR3 length: 13 amino acids. The trim removed 7 bases at V and 7 bases at J, leaving 7 bases unmatched. CDR1 is LGHNA, CDR2 YSLEER, per germline. The CDR3 sequence: CASTPGQGFGYTF. The CDR3 DNA reads as TGCGCCAGCACCCCGGGACAGGGATTTGGCTACACCTTC.

The V call is TRBV7-8, the J call TRBJ2-2, with D perhaps being TRBD1 or TRBD2 (5 bases each). Germline V CDR1 and CDR2: SGHVS, FQNEAQ. The CDR3 is 17 amino acids. Trimming took 1 base from V and 7 from J, leaving 19 bases between them. In nucleotides, the CDR3 is TGTGCCAGCAGCTTAGTCAATCAGGGATTAAGCGGCGGGGAGCTGTTTTTT. Translation gives CASSLVNQGLSGGELFF.

Regarding this clone: Its ends do not fully match the called genes, so a read error is possible. This specimen includes other DNA sequences encoding the same CDR3. The chain employs TRBV14 and TRBJ1-4; no clear D. The CDR3 is 13 amino acids. The V gene's germline CDR1 is SGHDN and CDR2 FVKESK. CDR3 sequence: CASSQVVGGELFF. The CDR3 region has the DNA TGTGCCAGTAGCCAAGTCGTTGGAGGCGAACTGTTTTTT. Filled out from reference TRBV14 and TRBJ1-4, the complete variable domain reads EAGVTQFPSHSVIEKGQTVTLRCDPISGHDNLYWYRRVMGKEIKFLLHFVKESKQDESGMPNNRFLAERTGGTYSTLKVQPAELEDSGVYFCASSQVVGGELFFGSGTQLSVL.